This T cell receptor beta chain is from a study of T cells in women clearing cervical HPV infection. Study overall: For cases, blood was sampled a median about 160 days after lesion detection, interquartile range roughly 85 to 220 days.

On this clone itself: No antigen is known for it.

Sequencing was performed with immunoSEQ multiplex PCR; in TCRdb, only in-frame clones are kept and a portion is missing. The data show about 28,000 clones, and the top ten clones hold about 17%. Findings of the study overall: It is unknown whether associations predate infection; no effector/memory or HPV-specific sorting.

All participants had a single incident cervical HPV16 infection, and prevalent HPV16 infections were excluded. Sequenced: blood buffy coat. The clonotype was recovered from a woman aged 18 to 75 with a cervical HPV16 infection that either progressed to CIN3+ or cleared (not recorded which).

This CDR3 is CASTRTGGEKLFF. Incomplete CDR3 DNA: TGTGCCAGCACCCGGACAGGGGGAGAAAAG. The chain joins TRBV6-2 or TRBV6-3 to TRBJ2-2, with 10 bases that match TRBD1. The read ends 3 residues early relative to the CDR3; the germline J gene fills the gap. The CDR3 runs 13 residues. The V gene's germline CDR1 is MNHEY and CDR2 SVGEGT.